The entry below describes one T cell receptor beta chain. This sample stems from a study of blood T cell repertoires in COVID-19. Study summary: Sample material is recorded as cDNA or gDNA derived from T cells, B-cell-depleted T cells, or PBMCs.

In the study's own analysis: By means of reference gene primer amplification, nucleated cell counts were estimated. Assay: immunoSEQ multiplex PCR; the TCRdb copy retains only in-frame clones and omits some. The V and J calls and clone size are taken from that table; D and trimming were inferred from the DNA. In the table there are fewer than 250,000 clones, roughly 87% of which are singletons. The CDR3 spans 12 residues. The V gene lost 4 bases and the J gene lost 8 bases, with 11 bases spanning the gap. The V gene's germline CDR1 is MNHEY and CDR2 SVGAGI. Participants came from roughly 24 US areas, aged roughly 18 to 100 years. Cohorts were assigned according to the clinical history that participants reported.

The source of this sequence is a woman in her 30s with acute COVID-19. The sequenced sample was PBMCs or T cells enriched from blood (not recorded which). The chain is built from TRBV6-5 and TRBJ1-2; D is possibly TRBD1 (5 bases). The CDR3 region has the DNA TGTGCCAGCAGTTCATTCAGGGCCGGCTACACCTTC. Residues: CASSSFRAGYTF.